The rows below give T cell receptor beta chains drawn from one sample of a study of CD8 T cells in ankylosing spondylitis. One entry per CDR3 protein results from TCRdb running MiXCR on the 5' RACE reads. Of around 75,000 distinct CDR3 sequences listed, about 5.4% are singletons. Sequencing was performed on blood, either unsorted or a sorted T cell fraction (not recorded which). Receptors originate from a male donor with ankylosing spondylitis or in good health (not recorded which). Both conserved end residues are part of each CDR3. Each record gives: CDR3 length, D gene, J gene, V gene, CDR3 protein. D genes are given only for firm matches.

cdr3_length: 16
d_call: -
j_call: TRBJ1-5
v_call: TRBV12-3/TRBV12-4
cdr3_aa: CASSRDEGGYNQPQHF

cdr3_length: 12
d_call: -
j_call: TRBJ1-4
v_call: TRBV10-3
cdr3_aa: CASRGGNEKLFF

cdr3_length: 17
d_call: TRBD1
j_call: TRBJ1-5
v_call: TRBV4-1
cdr3_aa: CASSQETSFGTGQPQHF

cdr3_length: 18
d_call: -
j_call: TRBJ2-5
v_call: TRBV5-1
cdr3_aa: CASSLEGREAPTKGTQYF

cdr3_length: 14
d_call: TRBD1
j_call: TRBJ1-3
v_call: TRBV20-1
cdr3_aa: CSARAGQGINTIYF

cdr3_length: 14
d_call: -
j_call: TRBJ2-3
v_call: TRBV11-3
cdr3_aa: CASSLDPFTDTQYF

cdr3_length: 17
d_call: TRBD2
j_call: TRBJ2-7
v_call: TRBV3-1
cdr3_aa: CASSLRLAGEGPYEQYF

cdr3_length: 14
d_call: -
j_call: TRBJ2-2
v_call: TRBV6-5
cdr3_aa: CASSYPEGTGELFF

cdr3_length: 11
d_call: -
j_call: TRBJ1-1
v_call: TRBV18
cdr3_aa: CASSSGIEAFF

cdr3_length: 15
d_call: -
j_call: TRBJ1-6
v_call: TRBV5-5
cdr3_aa: CASSSLGSYNSPLHF

cdr3_length: 20
d_call: -
j_call: TRBJ2-1
v_call: TRBV3-2
cdr3_aa: CASSQVSLAGGPEGENEQFF

cdr3_length: 15
d_call: TRBD2
j_call: TRBJ2-2
v_call: TRBV5-1
cdr3_aa: CASTQLAGNTGELFF

cdr3_length: 17
d_call: TRBD2
j_call: TRBJ2-7
v_call: TRBV12-3/TRBV12-4
cdr3_aa: CASTGTSGGTSSYEQYF

cdr3_length: 18
d_call: -
j_call: TRBJ1-6
v_call: TRBV12-2
cdr3_aa: CASRLVMTGAEDNSPLHF

cdr3_length: 14
d_call: -
j_call: TRBJ2-5
v_call: TRBV7-2
cdr3_aa: CASSLKGGQETQYF

cdr3_length: 18
d_call: TRBD2
j_call: TRBJ2-2
v_call: TRBV3-1
cdr3_aa: CATSFRGSSGENTGELFF

cdr3_length: 15
d_call: TRBD1
j_call: TRBJ1-2
v_call: TRBV10-3
cdr3_aa: CAISDPGGSNYGYTF

cdr3_length: 13
d_call: -
j_call: TRBJ1-2
v_call: TRBV5-6
cdr3_aa: CASSLPGSYGYTF

cdr3_length: 14
d_call: -
j_call: TRBJ1-1
v_call: TRBV5-1
cdr3_aa: CASPLGKGGLEAFF

cdr3_length: 13
d_call: TRBD2
j_call: TRBJ2-7
v_call: TRBV10-3
cdr3_aa: CAGRTSDSDEQYF

cdr3_length: 14
d_call: -
j_call: TRBJ2-2
v_call: TRBV9
cdr3_aa: CASSPGPYTGELFF

cdr3_length: 14
d_call: -
j_call: TRBJ2-7
v_call: TRBV12-3/TRBV12-4
cdr3_aa: CASSPGALSYEQYF

cdr3_length: 18
d_call: TRBD1
j_call: TRBJ2-6
v_call: TRBV30
cdr3_aa: CAWKGRGQGFSGANVLTF

cdr3_length: 14
d_call: -
j_call: TRBJ1-6
v_call: TRBV11-2
cdr3_aa: CASSLSRGLSHLHF

cdr3_length: 14
d_call: TRBD2
j_call: TRBJ2-1
v_call: TRBV20-1
cdr3_aa: CSAREASGPREQFF

cdr3_length: 14
d_call: -
j_call: TRBJ1-1
v_call: TRBV5-1
cdr3_aa: CASSRTQGNTEAFF

cdr3_length: 15
d_call: -
j_call: TRBJ1-3
v_call: TRBV20-1
cdr3_aa: CSARDPGWAGNTIYF

cdr3_length: 18
d_call: TRBD2
j_call: TRBJ2-1
v_call: TRBV4-3
cdr3_aa: CASSQDLGLAGGYNEQFF

cdr3_length: 13
d_call: -
j_call: TRBJ1-1
v_call: TRBV7-3
cdr3_aa: CASSLQGGTEAFF

cdr3_length: 15
d_call: TRBD1
j_call: TRBJ1-2
v_call: TRBV5-4
cdr3_aa: CASSYTSGGHYGYTF